This T cell receptor beta chain was obtained from a study of PD-L1 blockade in urothelial cancer (TCRdb year 2017). About the full investigation: All patients started therapy around 2014 and received atezolizumab 1,200 mg intravenously every 3 weeks. Whole exome sequencing and RNA sequencing of pretreatment tumors were performed alongside TCR sequencing in the same patients. Durable clinical benefit meant progression-free survival longer than 6 months, and TCR features were also tested against progression-free and overall survival. Some 30 patients had pretreatment blood TCR-seq, roughly 25 had at least one posttreatment blood collection, and roughly 25 had tumor TCR-seq. Blood samples gave median yields of approximately 130,000 T cells and 65,000 to 85,000 unique TCRs, along with a median clonality of 0.080. The study was an exploratory multi-omic analysis of somatic, immune and clinical correlates of response to PD-L1 blockade with atezolizumab in urothelial cancer. Durable clinical benefit was achieved by nine patients but not by the remaining 20. Patients had an ECOG performance status of 0 or 1 and had received between 0 and 3 prior chemotherapy regimens. TCR sequencing covered pretreatment tumor samples and matched, serially collected peripheral blood taken before and after atezolizumab treatment. About nine tenths of the roughly 29 patients were males with bladder-origin urothelial cancer, and about 65% of the roughly 29 reported a prior smoking history. Blood samples were analyzed at two time points: 3 weeks after treatment start (second dose) and 6 weeks after treatment start.

Note on this clone: Its antigen has not been determined. Qualities for individual bases were not recorded, and no much larger clone is one base off.

Synthetic TCR analog templates were spiked into each PCR to estimate absolute template abundance from read counts. TCRbeta CDR3 regions were amplified from genomic DNA with bias-controlled V and J gene primers using the immunoSEQ assay. Rearranged TCRbeta segments were sequenced at approximately 20X coverage. The paper's data handling went like this. Clustering was used to correct sequencing errors, and CDR3s were annotated against IMGT to assign V, D and J genes. Downstream analyses used only productive TCRbeta rearrangements and left out out-of-frame or stop-codon sequences. Clonality was calculated as one minus the Shannon entropy normalized by the log of the number of unique productive sequences. Clones differing between time points or between blood and tumor were identified using Fisher's exact test with Benjamini-Hochberg correction, with an adjusted p below 0.01 applied as the threshold. In its TCRdb copy, this immuneACCESS table keeps in-frame sequences only and misses some clones. Where compared with another copy, unresolved V genes explain less than half of these, and the others have no known cause. V and J calls and clone size are copied from that table; D and trimming were computed from the DNA. For this sample the table gives some 71,000 clones, of which about 85% were detected only once. The leading ten clones occupy less than 8.5% of the sample.

Explained via the paper, the time point label denotes: pretreatment peripheral blood. A cohort of approximately 31 patients with locally advanced or metastatic urothelial carcinoma, treated at Memorial Sloan Kettering on a trial protocol, was included. Peripheral blood mononuclear cells were collected pretreatment and during treatment, with between 1 and 8 total time points obtained per patient. The Qiagen DNeasy Blood extraction kit was used to purify genomic DNA from total PBMCs and from tumor samples. PBMCs were collected pretreatment and during treatment, and were isolated and stored as previously described. From a lookup of the germline V gene (reference sequence), CDR1 and CDR2 are MNHEY and SMNVEV. Measured from the cysteine to the phenylalanine, the CDR3 is 16 residues long. Only CDR3 DNA is held: 48 bases, read in frame from base 1. The junction shows trimming of 5 bases on V and 3 bases on J, and the gene matches do not reach 5 bases of it.

The paper's findings and limits, for the study overall: Because the sample size was small (n ≈ 29) and many of the analyses were exploratory, the results are meant to be hypothesis-generating. Among patients with durable benefit, tumor-associated TCR clones showed greater expansion in peripheral blood 3 weeks after treatment started (n of about 20, p = 0.022). Improved progression-free and overall survival was found to be associated with pretreatment peripheral blood TCR clonality below the median.

The chain is encoded by TRBV27 joined to TRBJ2-3, with 13 middle bases fitting TRBD2. The sequence came from a man between 40 and 49 years old with urothelial cancer. This material consisted of PBMCs, taken around atezolizumab (anti-PD-L1) treatment. The DNA sequence is TGTGCCAGCAGTCCCCGGACTAGCGGGAGTACAGATACGCAGTATTTT. It is translated as CASSPRTSGSTDTQYF.